The rows below give T cell receptor beta chains drawn from one sample of a study of lymphopenia after photon versus proton radiotherapy. Only in-frame clones appear in the TCRdb table, and some are missing; sequencing was by immunoSEQ multiplex PCR. The sample lists fewer than 35,000 clones, 80% to 90% occurring once. The material was peripheral blood, obtained from a patient treated with proton-based radiotherapy. The source of these receptors is a woman in her seventies with pancreatic cancer. Some clones in this sample may be carry-over from other donors' samples. Both conserved end residues are part of each CDR3. D genes are given only for firm matches. Part of the rows lack a size; the others show once, few, many or a class for expanded clones.

d_gene | abundance | j_gene | v_gene | CDR3aa | CDR3nt
. | . | TRBJ2-1 | TRBV10-3 | CAIRPTTEYNEQFF | TGTGCCATCAGACCCACGACCGAGTACAATGAGCAGTTCTTC
. | . | TRBJ2-1 | TRBV28 | CASSSHTRLHNEQFF | TGTGCCAGCAGTAGTCACACCCGACTACACAATGAGCAGTTCTTC
. | . | TRBJ1-4 | TRBV4-1 | CASSQVARTNEKLFF | TGCGCCAGCAGCCAGGTAGCTCGGACTAATGAAAAACTGTTTTTT
. | . | TRBJ2-5 | TRBV28 | CASSPQTTEETQYF | TGTGCCAGCAGTCCGCAAACCACTGAGGAGACCCAGTACTTC
TRBD1 | . | TRBJ2-5 | TRBV29-1 | CSVDPGQGRETQYF | TGCAGCGTTGATCCGGGACAGGGTAGGGAGACCCAGTACTTC
. | . | TRBJ2-1 | TRBV7-2 | CASSLSHYNEQFF | TGTGCCAGCAGCTTAAGCCACTACAATGAGCAGTTCTTC
. | . | TRBJ2-1 | TRBV7-2 | CASSTRGSYNEQFF | TGTGCCAGCAGCACGAGGGGCTCCTACAATGAGCAGTTCTTC
. | . | TRBJ2-7 | TRBV5-1 | CASSGGDEQYF | TGCGCCAGCAGCGGCGGCGACGAGCAGTACTTC
. | . | TRBJ2-7 | TRBV14 | CASSQGKWQYF | TGTGCCAGCAGCCAAGGCAAATGGCAGTACTTC
. | once | TRBJ1-5 | TRBV28 | CASSYALTGRGNQPQHF | TGTGCCAGCAGTTACGCCCTTACGGGGAGGGGCAATCAGCCCCAGCATTTT
TRBD2 | . | TRBJ2-3 | TRBV6-1 | CASSGASGSRADTQYF | TGTGCCAGCAGTGGGGCTAGCGGGAGTAGGGCAGATACGCAGTATTTT
. | . | TRBJ1-2 | TRBV19 | CASSIEEGYPFGYGYTF | TGTGCCAGTAGTATAGAGGAGGGATATCCCTTTGGCTATGGCTACACCTTC
. | . | TRBJ2-7 | TRBV11-3 | CASSLSLLGDEQYF | TGTGCCAGCAGCTTAAGCCTGCTAGGCGACGAGCAGTACTTC
. | . | TRBJ1-2 | TRBV21-1 | CASSKGTDYGYTF | TGTGCCAGCAGCAAAGGGACTGACTATGGCTACACCTTC
. | . | TRBJ2-2 | TRBV19 | CASSRTGYGTGELFF | TGTGCCAGTAGCAGAACAGGGTACGGGACCGGGGAGCTGTTTTTT
TRBD2 | . | TRBJ2-7 | TRBV2 | CANQLAGGTYEQYF | TGTGCCAATCAATTAGCGGGAGGCACCTACGAGCAGTACTTC
. | few | TRBJ1-5 | TRBV5-5 | CASQRTDNQPQHF | TGTGCCAGCCAGCGGACAGATAATCAGCCCCAGCATTTT
. | once | TRBJ1-6 | TRBV19 | CASRSEEGSSPLHF | TGTGCCAGCCGAAGCGAGGAAGGGAGTTCACCCCTCCACTTT
TRBD1 | . | TRBJ2-1 | TRBV28 | CASIRRDSGEQFF | TGTGCCAGCATTCGACGGGACAGTGGTGAGCAGTTCTTC
TRBD1 | . | TRBJ2-7 | TRBV28 | CASTPTGLVYEQYF | TGTGCCAGCACACCGACAGGGTTGGTCTACGAGCAGTACTTC
. | . | TRBJ2-2 | TRBV5-1 | CASSLAANTGELFF | TGCGCCAGCAGCTTGGCCGCGAACACCGGGGAGCTGTTTTTT
TRBD1 | . | TRBJ1-6 | TRBV2 | CASRTGYNSPLHF | TGTGCCAGCCGGACAGGGTATAATTCACCCCTCCACTTT
. | . | TRBJ2-7 | TRBV30 | CAWSVPGPEQYF | TGTGCCTGGAGTGTGCCGGGCCCCGAGCAGTACTTC
TRBD2 | . | TRBJ2-7 | TRBV7-2 | CASSLGPGGDEQYF | TGTGCCAGCAGCTTAGGTCCGGGAGGTGACGAGCAGTACTTC
. | . | TRBJ2-7 | TRBV28 | CASSLKNPYEQYF | TGTGCCAGCAGTTTAAAGAACCCCTACGAGCAGTACTTC
TRBD2 | . | TRBJ2-5 | TRBV13 | CASSSAGEETQYF | TGTGCCAGCAGCTCCGCGGGGGAGGAGACCCAGTACTTC
TRBD1 | . | TRBJ2-5 | TRBV7-2 | CASSLQGAETQYF | TGTGCCAGCAGCTTACAGGGGGCCGAGACCCAGTACTTC
. | . | TRBJ1-2 | TRBV28 | CASSSRPEIYGYTF | TGTGCCAGCAGTTCCCGGCCAGAGATCTATGGCTACACCTTC
TRBD1 | . | TRBJ1-1 | TRBV30 | CAWGQGLNTEAFF | TGTGCCTGGGGACAGGGGCTTAACACTGAAGCTTTCTTT
TRBD2 | . | TRBJ2-7 | TRBV5-1 | CASSEGLAGGPWSYEQYF | TGCGCCAGCAGCGAGGGACTAGCGGGAGGGCCTTGGTCCTACGAGCAGTACTTC
. | . | TRBJ2-1 | TRBV11-3 | CASSLEPHNEQFF | TGTGCCAGCAGCTTAGAACCCCACAATGAGCAGTTCTTC
. | . | TRBJ2-7 | TRBV18 | CASSPNAPSSYEQYF | TGTGCCAGCTCACCAAATGCGCCAAGCTCCTACGAGCAGTACTTC
. | . | TRBJ1-2 | TRBV7-9 | CASSLALSYGYTF | TGTGCCAGCAGCTTAGCGCTAAGCTATGGCTACACCTTC
. | . | TRBJ2-1 | TRBV7-8 | CASSLERDSYNEQFF | TGTGCCAGCAGCTTAGAACGGGATTCCTACAATGAGCAGTTCTTC
TRBD1 | . | TRBJ1-6 | TRBV9 | CASSPGQGIGSPLHF | TGTGCCAGCAGCCCTGGACAGGGTATAGGGTCACCCCTCCACTTT
. | . | TRBJ2-1 | TRBV20-1 | CSARESGEQFF | TGCAGTGCCAGGGAGTCCGGTGAGCAGTTCTTC
TRBD2 | . | TRBJ2-7 | TRBV7-9 | CASTSGTSGEGYF | TGTGCCAGCACCAGCGGGACTAGCGGGGAGGGGTACTTC
TRBD2 | . | TRBJ2-7 | TRBV7-2 | CASSEAGVSYEQYF | TGTGCCAGCAGTGAGGCGGGAGTTTCCTACGAGCAGTACTTC
TRBD1 | . | TRBJ1-2 | TRBV5-1 | CASSVSGTGENGYTF | TGCGCCAGCAGCGTCAGCGGGACAGGGGAGAATGGCTACACCTTC
TRBD1 | . | TRBJ2-2 | TRBV7-8 | CASSLATGGTGELFF | TGTGCCAGCAGCTTAGCCACAGGGGGCACCGGGGAGCTGTTTTTT
. | . | TRBJ2-5 | TRBV13 | CASSSRVFQETQYF | TGTGCCAGCAGCTCCCGGGTGTTCCAAGAGACCCAGTACTTC
. | . | TRBJ2-6 | TRBV7-8 | CASSLARGVGANVLTF | TGTGCCAGCAGCTTAGCGAGGGGGGTTGGGGCCAACGTCCTGACTTTC
TRBD2 | . | TRBJ2-4 | TRBV29-1 | CSGSGTSGRSIQYF | TGCAGCGGATCCGGGACTAGCGGGAGAAGCATTCAGTACTTC
TRBD2 | . | TRBJ2-7 | TRBV5-1 | CASSFKGGSAGESYEQYF | TGCGCCAGCAGCTTCAAAGGCGGGTCGGCGGGAGAGTCCTACGAGCAGTACTTC
TRBD1 | . | TRBJ1-2 | TRBV30 | CAWSPKDRANYGYTF | TGTGCCTGGAGCCCCAAGGACAGGGCTAACTATGGCTACACCTTC
. | . | TRBJ2-5 | TRBV19 | CASSLGASVTETQYF | TGTGCCAGTAGTTTGGGGGCCAGCGTTACGGAGACCCAGTACTTC
. | . | TRBJ1-5 | TRBV19 | CASSPAGVSQSQHF | TGTGCCAGTAGTCCGGCGGGGGTGTCCCAGTCCCAGCATTTT
. | . | TRBJ1-2 | TRBV18 | CASSSSNYGYTF | TGTGCCAGCTCATCCTCTAACTATGGCTACACCTTC
. | . | TRBJ1-4 | TRBV28 | CASSSYKASLFF | TGTGCCAGCAGTTCTTACAAGGCAAGTCTGTTTTTT
TRBD1 | once | TRBJ1-1 | TRBV27 | CASSLGTGTGVVTEAFF | TGTGCCAGCAGTTTGGGTACCGGGACAGGGGTAGTCACTGAAGCTTTCTTT
. | . | TRBJ1-1 | TRBV19 | CASSQTVNTEAFF | TGTGCCAGTAGTCAGACAGTGAACACTGAAGCTTTCTTT
. | . | TRBJ2-7 | TRBV29-1 | CSVASPPSSYEQYF | TGCAGCGTTGCAAGCCCTCCAAGCTCCTACGAGCAGTACTTC
TRBD2 | . | TRBJ2-1 | TRBV10-2 | CASSDLIAGGGDEQFF | TGCGCCAGCAGTGATCTTATAGCGGGAGGGGGGGATGAGCAGTTCTTC
. | once | TRBJ1-1 | TRBV28 | CASSRNVEAFF | TGTGCCAGCAGTCGTAACGTTGAAGCTTTCTTT